Given below is one T cell receptor (beta chain) in context. Its specificity is unknown. These data are taken from a study of response to subunit inactivated influenza vaccine. General study results and limits: Authors suggested each seasonal influenza vaccination recruits few new T cells.

A single record per CDR3 protein comes from TCRdb applying MiXCR to the RT-PCR reads. The repertoire has more than 150,000 distinct CDR3 sequences, around 8.8% of them found once; the top ten carry 9.5% to 13%. CDR1 SGHAT and CDR2 FQDESV come from the germline V gene (reference sequence). V lost 3 bases and J lost 3, with 3 bases in between. The CDR3 length is 13 residues. V gene TRBV11-1 combines with J gene TRBJ2-6, with D unclear. The TCR was taken from a man between 50 and 59 years old who received an inactivated influenza vaccine. The specimen was non-naive T cells sorted from PBMCs, collected on the day of vaccination. For the CDR3, the DNA is TGTGCCAGCAGCTTTTATGGGGCCAACGTCCTGACTTTC. Residues: CASSFYGANVLTF.